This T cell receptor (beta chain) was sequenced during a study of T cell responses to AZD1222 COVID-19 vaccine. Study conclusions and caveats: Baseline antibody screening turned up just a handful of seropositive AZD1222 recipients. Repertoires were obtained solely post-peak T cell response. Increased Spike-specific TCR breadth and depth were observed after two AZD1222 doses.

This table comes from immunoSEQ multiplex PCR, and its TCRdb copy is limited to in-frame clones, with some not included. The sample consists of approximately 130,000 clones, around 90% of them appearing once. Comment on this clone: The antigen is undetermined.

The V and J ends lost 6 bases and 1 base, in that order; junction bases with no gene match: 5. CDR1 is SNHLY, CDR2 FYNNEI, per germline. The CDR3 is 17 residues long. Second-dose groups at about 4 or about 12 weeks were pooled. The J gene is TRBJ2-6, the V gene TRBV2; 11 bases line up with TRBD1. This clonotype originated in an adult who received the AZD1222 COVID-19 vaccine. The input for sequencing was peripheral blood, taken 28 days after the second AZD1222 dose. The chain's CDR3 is CASRTGQGASGANVLTF. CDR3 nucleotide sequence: TGTGCCAGCAGGACCGGACAGGGGGCATCTGGGGCCAACGTCCTGACTTTC. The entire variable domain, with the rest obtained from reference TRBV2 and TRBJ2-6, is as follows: EPEVTQTPSHQVTQMGQEVILRCVPISNHLYFYWYRQILGQKVEFLVSFYNNEISEKSEIFDDQFSVERPDGSNFTLKIRSTKLEDSAMYFCASRTGQGASGANVLTFGAGSRLTVL.